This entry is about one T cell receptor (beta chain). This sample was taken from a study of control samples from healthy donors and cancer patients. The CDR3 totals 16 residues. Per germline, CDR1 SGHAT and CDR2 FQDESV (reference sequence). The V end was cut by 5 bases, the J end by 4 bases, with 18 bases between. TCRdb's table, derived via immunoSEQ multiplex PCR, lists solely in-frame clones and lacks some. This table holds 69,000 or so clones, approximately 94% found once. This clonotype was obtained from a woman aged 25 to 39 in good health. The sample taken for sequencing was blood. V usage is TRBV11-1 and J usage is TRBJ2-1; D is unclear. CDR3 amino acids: CASSLLQGIFYNEQFF. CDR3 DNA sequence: TGTGCCAGCAGCCTACTGCAAGGGATTTTTTACAATGAGCAGTTCTTC.